These 4 T cell receptor beta chains originate from one sample sequenced in a study of T cell changes during pregnancy in multiple sclerosis. The method was immunoSEQ multiplex PCR; TCRdb's version includes in-frame clones alone and lacks a portion of them. The sample yields 45,000 to 70,000 clones, about 92% seen once. Source: CD4+ T cells from peripheral blood mononuclear cells, taken in the second trimester of pregnancy. The receptor source for this set is a female donor with multiple sclerosis, enrolled in a pregnancy study.

CDR3 sequence (DNA): TGTGCCAGCAGCTTCCGACAGGAACCGACTGAAGCTTTCTTT. Amino acid sequence: CASSFRQEPTEAFF. This chain joins TRBV7-9 and TRBJ1-1; perhaps TRBD1 as D (6 bases). Germline values: CDR1 SEHNR, CDR2 FQNEAQ (reference sequence). V lost 3 bases to trimming and J lost 5 bases, with 13 bases between them. This CDR3 comprises 14 residues.

The gene calls are TRBV7-7 and TRBJ2-5, with TRBD1 matching 9 bases. With V trimmed by 5 bases and J by 5 bases, 9 bases remained unmatched. Germline assignment: CDR1 SSHAT and CDR2 FNYEAQ (reference sequence). The CDR3 sequence is 15 residues long. DNA for the CDR3: TGTGCCAGCAGCGCGGGACAGGGTTTAGGGGAGACCCAGTACTTC. Translating gives CASSAGQGLGETQYF.

This sequence joins TRBV19 and TRBJ2-3; D is unresolved. Germline V gene data show CDR1 as LNHDA and CDR2 as SQIVND (reference sequence). Deletions cut 5 bases from V and 1 base from J, with 7 bases between. This CDR3 contains 13 residues. This chain's CDR3 is CASSVTGTDTQYF. CDR3 bases: TGTGCCAGTAGTGTAACGGGCACAGATACGCAGTATTTT.

This chain uses TRBV28 with TRBJ1-1; 7 bases line up with TRBD1. Per germline, CDR1 MDHEN and CDR2 SYDVKM. This CDR3 region has 16 residues. V was pared by 5 bases and J by 1 base, with 10 bases of the junction left unmatched. CDR3 coding DNA: TGTGCCAGCAGTGCAGGGGGTACCCAGTGGAACACTGAAGCTTTCTTT. Translated, it gives CASSAGGTQWNTEAFF.